The 32 T cell receptor beta chains reported below all come from one sample, sequenced in a study of radiotherapy plus CTLA-4 blockade in lung cancer. The table came from immunoSEQ multiplex PCR; TCRdb's copy has only in-frame clones and leaves some out. There are about 62,000 clones in the sample; around 76% occur only once, and 2.5% to 3% lies in the top ten. Sequencing used peripheral blood, obtained from a patient treated with radiotherapy plus ipilimumab. The source is a human donor with non-small cell lung cancer who had a complete response to radiotherapy plus ipilimumab.

The chain couples TRBV6-5 to TRBJ2-1; D is unclear. The ends were cut back, 2 bases at V and 6 bases at J, with 2 bases in the middle. Looked up from germline, CDR1 is MNHEY and CDR2 is SVGAGI. The CDR3 contains 11 residues. CDR3 amino acids: CASSYLNEQFF. As DNA, the CDR3 is TGTGCCAGCAGTTACCTCAATGAGCAGTTCTTC.

CDR3 in amino acids: CASSYDYGQGVDAEQFF. The DNA of the CDR3 is TGTGCCAGCAGCTACGACTACGGACAGGGTGTTGATGCTGAGCAGTTCTTC. The rearrangement joins TRBV7-6 to TRBJ2-1; TRBD1 matches 8 bases. Germline V gene lookup returns CDR1 SGHVS and CDR2 FNYEAQ. V shed 4 bases and J 9 bases; nucleotides not matched to a gene: 17. The CDR3 covers 17 residues.

This chain links TRBV5-1 with TRBJ2-3; D not resolved. V was shortened by 8 bases and J by 2 bases, with 15 bases between the two germline ends. From germline, CDR1 is SGHRS and CDR2 YFSETQ. The CDR3 totals 14 residues. CDR3 loop: CASKWSPFTDTQYF. The CDR3 bases are TGCGCCAGTAAATGGAGTCCATTCACAGATACGCAGTATTTT.

The chain is built from TRBV27 and TRBJ1-6; 7 positions match TRBD1. CDR3 size: 18 residues. V gave up 2 bases and J gave up 0 bases; unmatched junction bases: 7. Germline-derived CDR1 and CDR2 are MNHEY and SMNVEV (reference sequence). Written as DNA, the CDR3 is TGTGCCAGCAGTTTACAGGGACAGCTTAGCTCCTATAATTCACCCCTCCACTTT. The encoded protein is CASSLQGQLSSYNSPLHF.

The genes are TRBV2 and TRBJ2-4; tentatively, D is TRBD1 (6 bases). V lost 6 bases, J lost 0 bases, and 12 bases lay in between. CDR1 and CDR2 (germline): SNHLY, FYNNEI. This CDR3 has 15 amino acids. The CDR3 protein is CASSGQSLAKNIQYF. DNA of the CDR3: TGTGCCAGCAGCGGACAGTCCCTAGCCAAAAACATTCAGTACTTC. Filled out from reference TRBV2 and TRBJ2-4, the complete variable domain reads EPEVTQTPSHQVTQMGQEVILRCVPISNHLYFYWYRQILGQKVEFLVSFYNNEISEKSEIFDDQFSVERPDGSNFTLKIRSTKLEDSAMYFCASSGQSLAKNIQYFGAGTRLSVL.

This rearrangement joins TRBV28 to TRBJ2-7; D possibly corresponds to TRBD1 (6 bases). The V and J ends lost 5 bases and 6 bases respectively, with 11 bases between them. CDR1 is MDHEN, CDR2 SYDVKM, per germline. The CDR3 contains 12 residues. CDR3 residues: CASSTGTREQYF. The CDR3 bases are TGTGCCAGCAGTACAGGGACCCGCGAGCAGTACTTC.

This chain links TRBV7-2 with TRBJ1-6, with a possible D match to TRBD1 (6 bases). Germline CDR1 SGHTA, CDR2 FQGNSA. V dropped 3 bases and J dropped 9 bases, with 9 bases sitting between them. The CDR3 has 13 residues. The CDR3: CASSFRGGSPLHF. Written as DNA, the CDR3 is TGTGCCAGCAGCTTCAGGGGTGGTTCACCCCTCCACTTT.

The chain recombines TRBV7-9 with TRBJ1-2, with 7 bases identical to TRBD1. After removal of 1 base from V and 8 bases from J, the junction contained 13 bases not matched to a gene. Germline V gene data show CDR1 as SEHNR and CDR2 as FQNEAQ (reference sequence). CDR3 length: 16 residues. CDR3 protein: CASSLVARTGNSGYTF. CDR3 nucleotide sequence: TGTGCCAGCAGCTTAGTCGCCCGGACAGGAAACTCCGGCTACACCTTC.

The sample holds a few counts of this clone. The chain has TRBV7-2 and TRBJ1-2; possible D gene TRBD1, 6 bases. With 1 base removed from V and 7 bases from J, the gap between germline ends came to 13 bases. There are 14 residues in the CDR3. Germline V gene data show CDR1 as SGHTA and CDR2 as FQGNSA. The CDR3 bases are TGTGCCAGCAGCTTAGTCAGATTGGGGGCTGGCTACACCTTC. Translating it yields CASSLVRLGAGYTF.

For the CDR3, the DNA is TGTGCCAGCTCACCACTGCGCACGGGGACTGAAGCTTTCTTT. Its protein is CASSPLRTGTEAFF. The chain links TRBV18 to TRBJ1-1; no firm D call. The CDR3 runs 14 residues. With 1 base removed from V and 5 bases from J, the gap between germline ends came to 11 bases. Germline V gene data show CDR1 as KGHSH and CDR2 as LQKENI.

The sample holds one count of this clone. V usage is TRBV7-2 and J usage is TRBJ1-2; 7 bases map to TRBD1. Germline V gene data show CDR1 as SGHTA and CDR2 as FQGNSA. The length of the CDR3 is 13 residues. V shed 5 bases, J shed 6 bases, and the junction held 6 bases outside the gene matches. The CDR3 here is CASSPTGSHGYTF. Here the CDR3 DNA reads TGTGCCAGCAGCCCGACAGGGTCCCATGGCTACACCTTC.

Only one count was recorded for this clone. The V call is TRBV30, the J call TRBJ1-3; unclear D gene. V dropped 0 bases and J dropped 4 bases, with 16 bases sitting between them. Germline V gene data show CDR1 as GTSNPN and CDR2 as SVGIG (reference sequence). The CDR3 is 16 residues long. The CDR3 region is CAWSVRGTSAGNTIYF. The CDR3 region has the DNA TGTGCCTGGAGTGTCAGAGGTACTAGCGCGGGAAACACCATATATTTT.

The CDR3 sequence: CASSLMAGLEGYTF. For the CDR3, the DNA is TGTGCCAGCAGCTTGATGGCAGGGCTGGAGGGCTACACCTTC. The chain has TRBV5-6 and TRBJ1-2; perhaps TRBD1 as D (5 bases). The ends were cut back, 1 base at V and 8 bases at J, with 15 bases in the middle. The CDR3 has 14 residues. CDR1 is SGHDT, CDR2 YYEEEE, per germline. The whole variable domain, remainder taken from reference TRBV5-6 and TRBJ1-2, is DAGVTQSPTHLIKTRGQQVTLRCSPKSGHDTVSWYQQALGQGPQFIFQYYEEEERQRGNFPDRFSGHQFPNYSSELNVNALLLGDSALYLCASSLMAGLEGYTFGSGTRLTVV.

V gene TRBV27 combines with J gene TRBJ1-5; no clear D. V dropped 5 bases and J dropped 6 bases, with 11 bases sitting between them. Germline V gene sequence: CDR1 MNHEY, CDR2 SMNVEV (reference sequence). The CDR3 has 13 amino acids. CDR3 protein: CASSPGKFQPQHF. CDR3 DNA sequence: TGTGCCAGCAGTCCCGGGAAGTTTCAGCCCCAGCATTTT.

This sequence joins TRBV7-9 and TRBJ2-5; 9 bases map to TRBD2. With V trimmed by 1 base and J by 5 bases, 5 bases remained unmatched. Germline V lookup: CDR1 SEHNR, CDR2 FQNEAQ (reference sequence). The CDR3 covers 15 residues. The CDR3 DNA follows: TGTGCCAGCAGCTTAGGGGCGGGGGGGCATGAGACCCAGTACTTC. Translation gives CASSLGAGGHETQYF.

The rearrangement joins TRBV5-5 to TRBJ1-6; no clear D. The CDR3 has 12 amino acids. V lost 3 bases and J lost 7, with 5 bases in between. The V gene's germline CDR1 is SGHKS and CDR2 YYEKEE (reference sequence). CDR3 in DNA: TGTGCCAGCAGCTCTTTAAATTCACCCCTCCACTTT. It is translated as CASSSLNSPLHF.

This chain links TRBV6-5 with TRBJ2-7; tentatively, D is TRBD1 (5 bases). CDR1 is MNHEY and CDR2 is SVGAGI in the germline V gene. The ends were cut back, 6 bases at V and 3 bases at J, with 9 bases in the middle. CDR3 length: 12 residues. The CDR3 DNA is TGTGCCAGCAGCCCCACAGGCTACGAGCAGTACTTC. This sequence encodes CASSPTGYEQYF.

This clone was seen a single time. This chain joins TRBV5-1 and TRBJ2-1, with D perhaps TRBD1 (5 bases). V lost 4 bases and J 0 bases, leaving 20 bases between the germline ends. This CDR3 comprises 18 residues. Germline V gene lookup returns CDR1 SGHRS and CDR2 YFSETQ. CDR3 region: CASSPYSGYTSSYNEQFF. The CDR3 DNA is TGCGCCAGCAGCCCCTACTCAGGGTACACAAGCTCCTACAATGAGCAGTTCTTC.

The J gene is TRBJ2-2, the V gene TRBV19, with 9 bases matching TRBD2. CDR1 is LNHDA, CDR2 SQIVND, per germline (reference sequence). The CDR3 consists of 16 residues. V dropped 3 bases and J dropped 1; count of bases not matched to a gene: 3. The CDR3 DNA is TGTGCCAGTAGTATCCGAGCGGGAGGGAACACCGGGGAGCTGTTTTTT. As protein: CASSIRAGGNTGELFF.

This clone was detected a few times. V usage is TRBV5-1 and J usage is TRBJ1-2, with 8 positions matching TRBD1. Germline V gene sequence: CDR1 SGHRS, CDR2 YFSETQ. V was clipped by 0 bases and J by 8 bases; unmatched bases: 6. The CDR3 extends over 14 amino acids. CDR3 sequence: CASSLGQGRGGYTF. DNA for the CDR3: TGCGCCAGCAGCTTGGGACAGGGGCGAGGAGGCTACACCTTC.

The chain combines TRBV5-1 with TRBJ2-5; D possibly corresponds to TRBD2 (6 bases). Trimming removed 7 bases at V and 2 bases at J, with 15 bases between. This CDR3 region has 14 residues. Germline V gene lookup returns CDR1 SGHRS and CDR2 YFSETQ. The CDR3 region has the DNA TGCGCCAGCTCCTGGGGAGGAGCTCAAGAGACCCAGTACTTC. As protein: CASSWGGAQETQYF.

This chain connects TRBV2 to TRBJ2-7; weak D call: TRBD2 (5 bases). This CDR3 has 14 residues. The V end lost 6 bases, the J end lost 0 bases, and 12 bases lay between the germline ends. Germline V gene data show CDR1 as SNHLY and CDR2 as FYNNEI. The CDR3 region is CASRLRLFSYEQYF. CDR3 coding DNA: TGTGCCAGCAGGCTCAGACTATTCTCCTACGAGCAGTACTTC.

This sequence joins TRBV9 and TRBJ2-7; D is unclear. The length of the CDR3 is 14 residues. Germline V CDR1 and CDR2: SGDLS, YYNGEE. Trimming pared 3 bases from V and 2 bases from J, leaving 12 bases between. The CDR3 nucleotides read TGTGCCAGCAGCGAGAGCCACAGTGCCTACGAGCAGTACTTC. Translating gives CASSESHSAYEQYF.

The chain couples TRBV5-1 to TRBJ2-2, with TRBD2 identical over 7 bases. Germline V gene data show CDR1 as SGHRS and CDR2 as YFSETQ. The CDR3 is 16 residues long. Losses at the gene ends were 0 bases for V and 4 bases for J; bases not matched to a gene: 6. This chain's CDR3 is CASSLVAGEGTGELFF. The DNA for the CDR3 is TGCGCCAGCAGCTTGGTTGCGGGAGAGGGCACCGGGGAGCTGTTTTTT. Supplemented by reference TRBV5-1 and TRBJ2-2, the full variable domain reads KAGVTQTPRYLIKTRGQQVTLSCSPISGHRSVSWYQQTPGQGLQFLFEYFSETQRNKGNFPGRFSGRQFSNSRSEMNVSTLELGDSALYLCASSLVAGEGTGELFFGEGSRLTVL.

The chain is built from TRBV18 and TRBJ1-1, with 9 bases aligning to TRBD1. Trimming removed 2 bases from V and 0 bases from J; junction bases left unmatched: 10. Germline values: CDR1 KGHSH, CDR2 LQKENI. The CDR3 runs to 18 residues. CDR3: CASSPRTGARGMNTEAFF. The DNA of the CDR3 is TGTGCCAGCTCACCAAGGACAGGGGCAAGAGGGATGAACACTGAAGCTTTCTTT.

This clone was seen only a few times. The gene calls are TRBV5-4 and TRBJ2-1; D is perhaps TRBD1 (5 bases). Germline values: CDR1 SGHNT, CDR2 YYREEE (reference sequence). There are 13 residues in the CDR3. V lost 4 bases, J lost 5 bases, and 10 bases lay in between. The CDR3 spells CASSLPQDNEQFF. The CDR3 DNA is TGTGCCAGCAGCCTACCACAGGACAATGAGCAGTTCTTC.

The J gene is TRBJ2-1, the V gene TRBV2; maybe TRBD1 (6 bases). The CDR3 loop spans 15 amino acids. CDR1 and CDR2 (germline): SNHLY, FYNNEI. V lost 6 bases, J lost 0 bases, and 12 bases lay in between. Here the CDR3 DNA reads TGTGCCAGCAGGGGTACAGGGAGCTCCTACAATGAGCAGTTCTTC. As protein: CASRGTGSSYNEQFF.

This clone has just one count. The chain has TRBV27 and TRBJ2-1, with 9 positions matching TRBD2. CDR1 is MNHEY and CDR2 is SMNVEV in the germline V gene (reference sequence). CDR3 size: 16 residues. After removal of 6 bases from V and 6 bases from J, the junction contained 12 bases not matched to a gene. CDR3 coding DNA: TGTGCCAGCAGCCGGCTGGGCGGGGGGGCTCGCAATGAGCAGTTCTTC. Protein sequence: CASSRLGGGARNEQFF.

The genes are TRBV6-1 and TRBJ2-7; 10 bases line up with TRBD1. CDR1 and CDR2 from the germline V gene are MNHNS and SASEGT. V trimming: 6 bases; J trimming: 6 bases; junction bases outside the gene matches: 20. This CDR3 spans 18 amino acids. DNA of the CDR3: TGTGCCAGCAGCGAACTTCTTATGGGACAGGGGTTTTGGGGCGAGCAGTACTTC. As protein: CASSELLMGQGFWGEQYF.

In its sample, this clone was seen once. V is TRBV30 and J is TRBJ1-1; 9 bases line up with TRBD1. CDR1 is GTSNPN and CDR2 is SVGIG in the germline V gene (reference sequence). This CDR3 is built from 13 residues. The junction had 5 bases not matched to a gene; V was cut back by 7 bases and J by 2 bases. The CDR3 DNA reads as TGTGCCTCGCAGGGACAGGGAAACACTGAAGCTTTCTTT. Amino acid sequence: CASQGQGNTEAFF.

V is TRBV2 and J is TRBJ1-1; 7 nucleotides line up with TRBD1. V dropped 4 bases and J dropped 2; count of bases not matched to a gene: 4. The CDR3 runs to 14 residues. Germline lookup yields CDR1 SNHLY and CDR2 FYNNEI. CDR3 nucleotide sequence: TGTGCCAGCAGTGTGGCAGGGGGAAACACTGAAGCTTTCTTT. Translated: CASSVAGGNTEAFF. The whole variable domain, remainder taken from reference TRBV2 and TRBJ1-1, is EPEVTQTPSHQVTQMGQEVILRCVPISNHLYFYWYRQILGQKVEFLVSFYNNEISEKSEIFDDQFSVERPDGSNFTLKIRSTKLEDSAMYFCASSVAGGNTEAFFGQGTRLTVV.

This clone has more than one count but fewer than ten. J is TRBJ1-1 and V is TRBV5-4, with 8 bases that match TRBD1. This CDR3 comprises 16 residues. Losses at the gene ends were 2 bases for V and 4 bases for J; bases not matched to a gene: 10. The germline V gene encodes CDR1 SGHNT and CDR2 YYREEE (reference sequence). CDR3 nucleotide sequence: TGTGCCAGCAGCTTCCCAAAGAGCACAGGGGGCACTGAAGCTTTCTTT. Amino acid sequence: CASSFPKSTGGTEAFF.